The clone carrying this T cell receptor beta chain was counted between two and nine times. Germline V gene data show CDR1 as MNHEY and CDR2 as SVGAGI. The junction had 5 bases not matched to a gene; V was cut back by 8 bases and J by 4 bases. The CDR3 covers 13 residues. This sample was taken from a study of technical replicates of blood from a handful of donors. The table came from immunoSEQ multiplex PCR; TCRdb's copy has only in-frame clones and leaves some out. The sample records around 50,000 clones, approximately 90% being singletons. The clonotype originates from a human donor in good health. Some clones in this sample may be carry-over from other donors' samples. Material for sequencing was PBMCs. This sequence joins TRBV6-5 and TRBJ2-4, with 7 bases aligning to TRBD2. The CDR3 loop reads CASGGGNKNIQYF. In nucleotides, the CDR3 is TGTGCCAGCGGGGGGGGGAATAAAAACATTCAGTACTTC.